Here is one T cell receptor (beta chain) with its context. Its antigen is not known. Trimming took 0 bases from V and 0 from J, leaving 13 bases between them. Per germline, CDR1 SGDLS and CDR2 YYNGEE. This CDR3 comprises 18 residues. This entry comes from a study of Ad26.COV2.S vaccination and SARS-CoV-2 variants. Across the study: Trial arm assignment for the donor was COV1001 Ad26.COV2.S. Regarding the study as a whole: In vaccinated individuals, spike-specific CD8+ and CD4+ T cell responses reportedly displayed substantial breadth.

Noted treatment: over 15 received Ad26.COV2.S at low or high dose, single or two shots; about five received placebo; per-sample allocation not given. After the first vaccine or placebo injection, samples were drawn on day 63. Measured with immunoSEQ multiplex PCR; TCRdb has only the in-frame clones, and not every one. The data contain more than 300,000 clones, 85% of them singletons. The TCR originated in a person between 18 and 59 years old who received the Ad26.COV2.S COVID-19 vaccine or a placebo. This chain joins TRBV9 and TRBJ1-6; a weak D match, TRBD1 (5 bases). Sequencing was performed on peripheral blood, taken in a trial of Ad26.COV2.S vaccine versus placebo. CDR3 in amino acids: CASSVGGTLSSYNSPLHF. CDR3 coding DNA: TGTGCCAGCAGCGTAGGGGGGACCCTGAGCTCCTATAATTCACCCCTCCACTTT.